A selection of T cell receptor beta chains follows, all from one sample in a study of identifying expanded T cells in peripheral blood. Libraries were prepared by immunoSEQ multiplex PCR; TCRdb keeps only in-frame clonotypes and omits some of them. The sample lists approximately 90,000 clones, approximately 84% occurring once. The source material was blood. These receptors all come from a person aged 18 to 75 in good health. Each CDR3 is given with its conserved first and last residue.

>TRBV21-1|TRBJ2-7
CASSPQRASPAEQYF
>TRBV7-2|TRBJ2-3
CASSLGLFTDTQYF
>TRBV27|TRBJ2-6
CASRPTGLSSGANVLTF
>TRBV2|TRBJ1-6
CASSENLIGPPLHF
>TRBV6-5|TRBJ2-1
CASSYSSGGAYNEQFF
>TRBV5-1|TRBJ1-2
CASSLGEYLYGYTF
>TRBV20-1|TRBJ1-4
CSARDRGELFF
>TRBV19|TRBJ1-4
CASSIGHPPRNEKLFF
>TRBV6-1|TRBJ1-1
CASKGDITEAFF
>TRBV9|TRBJ1-4
CASSVGQGGIEKLFF
>TRBV4-3|TRBJ1-1
CASSPGQGASSTEAFF
>TRBV29-1|TRBJ2-6
CSVRSSGANVLTF
>TRBV19|TRBJ2-3
CASSPGRPPTDTQYF
>TRBV5-1|TRBJ2-2
CASSLMFERRTGELFF
>TRBV6-5|TRBJ2-5
CASSYSTETQYF
>TRBV15|TRBJ2-1
CATRGGPGHLDEQFF
>TRBV15|TRBJ1-2
CATSNPGALYGYTF
>TRBV30|TRBJ2-7
CAWFWRQGPHEQYF
>TRBV19|TRBJ1-1
CASRDRGGSNTEAFF
>TRBV9|TRBJ1-5
CASSVGQGFSSNQPQHF
>TRBV9|TRBJ1-2
CASGALPGGYTF
>TRBV10-3|TRBJ1-2
CAISEARTGMNGYTF
>TRBV6-5|TRBJ1-1
CASSFTVGAEAFF
>TRBV2|TRBJ1-6
CASIKDRGGSPLHF
>TRBV11-2|TRBJ2-7
CASSLGPGVSYEQYF
>TRBV11-1|TRBJ1-1
CASSFRQGGNTEAFF
>TRBV28|TRBJ2-7
CASLSSYEQYF
>TRBV23-1|TRBJ2-7
CASNEGQGKIYEQYF
>TRBV7-2|TRBJ2-2
CASSGIVGRGRGRDRELFF